This T cell receptor beta chain was recovered during a study of beta chain features in type 1 diabetes. Across the whole study: Healthy donors and patients had similar age, gender and cell yields. Study observations and caveats: Within the patient group, naive, central memory and Treg TCRB repertoires appeared more similar to each other than within healthy donors.

The CDR3 extends over 17 amino acids. What was sequenced were expressed TCRB transcripts, since all of the isolated RNA had been reverse transcribed. Some clones are missing from TCRdb's copy, which holds only in-frame ones; the method was immunoSEQ multiplex PCR. This table has some 140,000 clones, 9.2% appearing once. This clone was observed a handful of times. Its specificity is not known. Material for sequencing was central memory CD4+ T cells from blood. The chain employs TRBV21-1 and TRBJ2-4; the table's D call, TRBD2, has no DNA check behind it. TRBV21-1 is described as a pseudogene. This receptor was taken from a young man in good health. CDR3 bases: TGTGCCAGCTTTACGCGGCGGTCCCGACCAGCCAAAAACATTCAGTACTTC. The encoded protein is CASFTRRSRPAKNIQYF.